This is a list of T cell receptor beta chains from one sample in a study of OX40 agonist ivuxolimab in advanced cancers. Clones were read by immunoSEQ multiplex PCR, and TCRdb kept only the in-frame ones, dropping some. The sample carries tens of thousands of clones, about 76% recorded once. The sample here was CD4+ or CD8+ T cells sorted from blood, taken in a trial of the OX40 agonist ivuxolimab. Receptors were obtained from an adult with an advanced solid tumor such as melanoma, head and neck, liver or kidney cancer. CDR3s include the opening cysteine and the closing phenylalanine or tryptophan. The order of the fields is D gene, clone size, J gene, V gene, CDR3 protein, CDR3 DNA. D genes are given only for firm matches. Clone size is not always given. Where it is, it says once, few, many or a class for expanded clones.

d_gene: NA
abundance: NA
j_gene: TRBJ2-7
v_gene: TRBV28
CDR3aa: CASSLKGSYEQYF
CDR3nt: TGTGCCAGCAGTTTGAAGGGTTCCTACGAGCAGTACTTC

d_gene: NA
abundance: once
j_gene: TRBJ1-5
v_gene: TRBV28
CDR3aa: CASSFGGASNQPQHF
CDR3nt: TGTGCCAGCAGTTTTGGGGGGGCCAGCAATCAGCCCCAGCATTTT

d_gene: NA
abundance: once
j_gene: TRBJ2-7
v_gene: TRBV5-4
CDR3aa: CASRSQGSYEQYF
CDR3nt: TGTGCCAGCAGGTCGCAGGGATCCTACGAGCAGTACTTC

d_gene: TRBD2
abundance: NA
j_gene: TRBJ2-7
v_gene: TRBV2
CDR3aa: CASSPGTSGSKGYEQYF
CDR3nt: TGTGCCAGCAGTCCCGGGACTAGCGGGAGTAAAGGCTACGAGCAGTACTTC

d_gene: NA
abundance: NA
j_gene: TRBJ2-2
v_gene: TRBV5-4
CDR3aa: CASSFGSTGELFF
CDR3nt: TGTGCCAGCAGCTTTGGTTCCACCGGGGAGCTGTTTTTT

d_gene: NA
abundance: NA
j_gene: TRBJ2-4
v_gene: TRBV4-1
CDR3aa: CASSPGAGGNIQYF
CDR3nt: TGCGCCAGCAGCCCAGGGGCCGGGGGGAACATTCAGTACTTC

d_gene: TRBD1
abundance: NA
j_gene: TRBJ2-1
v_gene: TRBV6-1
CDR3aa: CASRWGQGVYNEQFF
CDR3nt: TGTGCCAGCAGGTGGGGACAGGGGGTATACAATGAGCAGTTCTTC

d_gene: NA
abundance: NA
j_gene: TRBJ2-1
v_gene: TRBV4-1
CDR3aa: CASSQVTGPYNEQFF
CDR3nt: TGCGCCAGCAGCCAAGTAACAGGCCCCTACAATGAGCAGTTCTTC

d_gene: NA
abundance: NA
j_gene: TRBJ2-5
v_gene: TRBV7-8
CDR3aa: CASSPERGQETQYF
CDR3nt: TGTGCCAGCAGCCCAGAGAGGGGGCAAGAGACCCAGTACTTC

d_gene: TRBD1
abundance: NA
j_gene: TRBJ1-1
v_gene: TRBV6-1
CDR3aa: CASSSWTGTGTEAFF
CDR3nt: TGTGCCAGCAGTTCCTGGACAGGGACGGGTACTGAAGCTTTCTTT

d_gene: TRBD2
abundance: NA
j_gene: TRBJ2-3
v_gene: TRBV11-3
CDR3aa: CASSSGRLTSASTDTQYF
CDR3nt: TGTGCCAGCAGCTCCGGCCGCCTAACTAGCGCCAGCACAGATACGCAGTATTTT

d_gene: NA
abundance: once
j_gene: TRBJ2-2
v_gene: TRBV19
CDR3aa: CASSMTGNTGELFF
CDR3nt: TGTGCCAGTAGTATGACGGGGAACACCGGGGAGCTGTTTTTT

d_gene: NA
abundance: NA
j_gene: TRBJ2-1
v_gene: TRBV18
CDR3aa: CASSPKDSNEQFF
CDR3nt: TGTGCCAGCTCACCTAAGGACAGTAATGAGCAGTTCTTC

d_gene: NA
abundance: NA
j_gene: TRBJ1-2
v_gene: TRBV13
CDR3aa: CASSPGRGSYGYTF
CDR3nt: TGTGCCAGCAGCCCGGGGAGAGGTTCCTATGGCTACACCTTC

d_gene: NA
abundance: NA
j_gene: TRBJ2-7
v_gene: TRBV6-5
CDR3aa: CASSYHMGLERDEQYF
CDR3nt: TGTGCCAGCAGTTACCACATGGGGCTAGAAAGGGACGAGCAGTACTTC

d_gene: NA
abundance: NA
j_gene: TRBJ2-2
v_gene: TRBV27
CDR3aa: CASSWGGELFF
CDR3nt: TGTGCCAGCAGTTGGGGCGGGGAGCTGTTTTTT

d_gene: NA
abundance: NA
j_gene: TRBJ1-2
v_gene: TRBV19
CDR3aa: CASSIGAYGGYTF
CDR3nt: TGTGCCAGTAGTATAGGGGCATACGGCGGCTACACCTTC

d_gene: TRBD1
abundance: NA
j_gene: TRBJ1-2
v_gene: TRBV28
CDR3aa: CASSLRDREGYTF
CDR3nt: TGTGCCAGCAGTTTACGGGACAGAGAAGGCTACACCTTC